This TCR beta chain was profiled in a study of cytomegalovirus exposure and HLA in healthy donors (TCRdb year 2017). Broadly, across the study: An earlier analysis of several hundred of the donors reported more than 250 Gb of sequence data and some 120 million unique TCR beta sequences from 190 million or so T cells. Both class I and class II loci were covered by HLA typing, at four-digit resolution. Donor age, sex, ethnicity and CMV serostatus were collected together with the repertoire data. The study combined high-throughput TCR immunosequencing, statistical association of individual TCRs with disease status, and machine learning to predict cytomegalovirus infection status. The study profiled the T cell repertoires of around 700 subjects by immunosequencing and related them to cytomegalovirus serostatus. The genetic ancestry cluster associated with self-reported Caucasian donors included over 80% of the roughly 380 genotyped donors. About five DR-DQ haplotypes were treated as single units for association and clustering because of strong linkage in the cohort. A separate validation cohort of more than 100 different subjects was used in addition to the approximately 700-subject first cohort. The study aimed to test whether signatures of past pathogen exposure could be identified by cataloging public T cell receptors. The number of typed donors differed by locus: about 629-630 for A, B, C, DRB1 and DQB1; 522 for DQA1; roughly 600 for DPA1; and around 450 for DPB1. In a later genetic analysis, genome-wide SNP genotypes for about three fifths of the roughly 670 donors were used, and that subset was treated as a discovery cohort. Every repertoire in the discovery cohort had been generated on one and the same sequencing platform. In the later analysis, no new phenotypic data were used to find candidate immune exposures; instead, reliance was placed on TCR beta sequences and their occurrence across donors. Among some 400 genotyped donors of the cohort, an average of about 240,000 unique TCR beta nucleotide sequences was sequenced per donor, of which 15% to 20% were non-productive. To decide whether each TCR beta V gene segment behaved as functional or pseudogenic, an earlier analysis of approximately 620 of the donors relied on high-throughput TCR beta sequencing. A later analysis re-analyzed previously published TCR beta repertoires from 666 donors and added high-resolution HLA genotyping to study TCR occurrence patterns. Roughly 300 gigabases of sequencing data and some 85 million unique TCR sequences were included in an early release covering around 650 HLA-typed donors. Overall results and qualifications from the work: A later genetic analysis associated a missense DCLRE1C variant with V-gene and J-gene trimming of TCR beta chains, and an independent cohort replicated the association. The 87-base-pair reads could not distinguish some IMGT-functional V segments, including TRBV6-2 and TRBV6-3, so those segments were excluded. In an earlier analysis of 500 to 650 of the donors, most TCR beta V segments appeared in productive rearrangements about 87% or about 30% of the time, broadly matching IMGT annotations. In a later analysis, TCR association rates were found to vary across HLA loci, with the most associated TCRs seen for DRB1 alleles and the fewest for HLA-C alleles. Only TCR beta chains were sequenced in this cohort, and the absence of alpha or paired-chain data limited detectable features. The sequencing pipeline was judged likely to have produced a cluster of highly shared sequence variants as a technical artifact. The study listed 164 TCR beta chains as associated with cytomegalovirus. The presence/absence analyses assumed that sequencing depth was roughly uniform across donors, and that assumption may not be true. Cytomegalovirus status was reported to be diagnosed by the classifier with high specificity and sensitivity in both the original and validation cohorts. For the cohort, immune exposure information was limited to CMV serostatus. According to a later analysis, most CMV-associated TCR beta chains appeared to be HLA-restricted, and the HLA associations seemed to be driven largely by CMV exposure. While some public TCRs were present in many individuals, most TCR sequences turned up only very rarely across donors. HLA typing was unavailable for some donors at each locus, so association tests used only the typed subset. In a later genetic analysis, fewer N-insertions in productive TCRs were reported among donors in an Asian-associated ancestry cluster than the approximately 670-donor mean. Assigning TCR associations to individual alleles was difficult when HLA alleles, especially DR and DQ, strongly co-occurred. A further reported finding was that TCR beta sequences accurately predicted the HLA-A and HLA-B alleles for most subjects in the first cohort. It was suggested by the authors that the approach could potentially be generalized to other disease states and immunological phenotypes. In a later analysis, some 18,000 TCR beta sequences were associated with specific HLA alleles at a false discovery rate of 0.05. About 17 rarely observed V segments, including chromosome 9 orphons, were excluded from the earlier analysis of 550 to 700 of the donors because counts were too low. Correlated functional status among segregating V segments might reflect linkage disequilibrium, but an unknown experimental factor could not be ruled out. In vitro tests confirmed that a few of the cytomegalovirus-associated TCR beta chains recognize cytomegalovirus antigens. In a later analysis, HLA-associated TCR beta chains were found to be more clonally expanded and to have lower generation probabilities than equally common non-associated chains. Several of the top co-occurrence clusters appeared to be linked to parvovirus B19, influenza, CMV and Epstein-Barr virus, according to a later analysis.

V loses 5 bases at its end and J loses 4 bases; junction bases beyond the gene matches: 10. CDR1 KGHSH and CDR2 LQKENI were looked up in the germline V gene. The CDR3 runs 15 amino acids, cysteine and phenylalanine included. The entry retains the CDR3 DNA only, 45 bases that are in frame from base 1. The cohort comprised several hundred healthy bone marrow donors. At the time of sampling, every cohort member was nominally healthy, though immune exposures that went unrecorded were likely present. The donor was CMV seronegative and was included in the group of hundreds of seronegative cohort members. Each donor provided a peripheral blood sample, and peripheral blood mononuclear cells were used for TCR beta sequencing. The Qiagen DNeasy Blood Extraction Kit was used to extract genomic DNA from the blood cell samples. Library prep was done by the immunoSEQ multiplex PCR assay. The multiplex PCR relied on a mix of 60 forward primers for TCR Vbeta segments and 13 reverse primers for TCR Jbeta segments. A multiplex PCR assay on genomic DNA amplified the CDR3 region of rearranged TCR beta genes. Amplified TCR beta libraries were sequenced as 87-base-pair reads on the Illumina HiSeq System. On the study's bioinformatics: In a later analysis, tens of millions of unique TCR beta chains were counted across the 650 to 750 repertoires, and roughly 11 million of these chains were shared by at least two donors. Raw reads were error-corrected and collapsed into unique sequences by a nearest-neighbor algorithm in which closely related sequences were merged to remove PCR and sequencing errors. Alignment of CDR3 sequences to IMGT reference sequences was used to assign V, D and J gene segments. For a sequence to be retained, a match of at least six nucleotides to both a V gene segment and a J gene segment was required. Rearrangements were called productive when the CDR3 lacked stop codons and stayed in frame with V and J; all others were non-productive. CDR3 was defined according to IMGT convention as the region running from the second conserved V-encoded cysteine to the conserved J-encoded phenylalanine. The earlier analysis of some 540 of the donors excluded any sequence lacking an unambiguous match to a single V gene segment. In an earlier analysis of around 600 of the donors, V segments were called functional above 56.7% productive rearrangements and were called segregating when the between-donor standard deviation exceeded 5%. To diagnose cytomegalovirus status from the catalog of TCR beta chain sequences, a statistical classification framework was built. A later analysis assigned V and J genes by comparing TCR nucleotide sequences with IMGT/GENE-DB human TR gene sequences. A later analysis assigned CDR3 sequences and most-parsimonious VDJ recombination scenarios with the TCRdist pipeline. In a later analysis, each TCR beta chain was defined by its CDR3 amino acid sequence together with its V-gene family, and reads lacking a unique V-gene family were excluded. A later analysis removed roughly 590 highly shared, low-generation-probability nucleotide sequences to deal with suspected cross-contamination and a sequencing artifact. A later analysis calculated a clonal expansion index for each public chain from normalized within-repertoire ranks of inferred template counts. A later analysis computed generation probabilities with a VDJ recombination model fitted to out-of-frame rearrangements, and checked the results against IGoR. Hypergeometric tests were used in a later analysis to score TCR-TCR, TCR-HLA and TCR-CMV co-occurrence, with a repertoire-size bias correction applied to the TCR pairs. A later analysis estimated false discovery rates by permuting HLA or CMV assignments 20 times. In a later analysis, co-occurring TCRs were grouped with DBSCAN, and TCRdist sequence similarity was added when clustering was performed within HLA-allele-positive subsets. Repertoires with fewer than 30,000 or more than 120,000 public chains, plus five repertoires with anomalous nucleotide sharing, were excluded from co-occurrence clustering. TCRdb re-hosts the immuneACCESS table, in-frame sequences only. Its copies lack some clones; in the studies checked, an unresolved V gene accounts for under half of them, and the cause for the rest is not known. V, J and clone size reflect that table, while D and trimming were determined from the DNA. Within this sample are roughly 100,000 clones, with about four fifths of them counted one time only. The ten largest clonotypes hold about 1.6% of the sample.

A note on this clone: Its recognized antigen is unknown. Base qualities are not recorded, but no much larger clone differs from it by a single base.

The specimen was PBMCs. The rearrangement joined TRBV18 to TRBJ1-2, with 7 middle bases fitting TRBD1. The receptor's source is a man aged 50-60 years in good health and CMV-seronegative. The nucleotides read TGTGCCAGCTCAAACGCACAGGGGAGGCTCTATGGCTACACCTTC. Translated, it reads CASSNAQGRLYGYTF.